Sequencing of this T cell receptor beta chain was carried out in a study of T cells after somatic rescue of genetic block. V gave up 5 bases and J gave up 5 bases, with 14 bases separating them. Germline V gives CDR1 SQVTM, CDR2 ANQGSEA. The CDR3 totals 13 residues. Sequencing was performed with immunoSEQ multiplex PCR; in TCRdb, only in-frame clones are kept and a portion is missing. The repertoire holds about 7,400 clones, with about 80% as singletons. The sequence came from a boy younger than 18. Source material: peripheral blood mononuclear cells (PBMCs). The chain links TRBV29-1 to TRBJ2-3; D remains unclear. The CDR3 sequence: CSVPLSLRDTQYF. CDR3 coding DNA: TGCAGCGTTCCCCTATCCCTGAGAGATACGCAGTATTTT.